This T cell receptor beta chain stems from a study of control samples from healthy donors and cancer patients. V was shortened by 6 bases and J by 5 bases, with 20 bases between the two germline ends. Germline CDR1 and CDR2: SNHLY and FYNNEI. This CDR3 is 17 amino acids long. TCRdb keeps only in-frame clones here, not all; method: immunoSEQ multiplex PCR. The sample holds 95,000 to 100,000 clones; roughly four fifths are singletons and the top ten take roughly 2%. The count of this clone is one. The chain recombines TRBV2 with TRBJ1-6, with D perhaps matching TRBD1 (6 bases). This TCR came from a man aged 60 to 69 in good health. Sequenced input: blood. The CDR3 DNA is TGTGCCAGCAGGCTAGCCCTTCGGACAGAGGATAATTCACCCCTCCACTTT. It codes for CASRLALRTEDNSPLHF.